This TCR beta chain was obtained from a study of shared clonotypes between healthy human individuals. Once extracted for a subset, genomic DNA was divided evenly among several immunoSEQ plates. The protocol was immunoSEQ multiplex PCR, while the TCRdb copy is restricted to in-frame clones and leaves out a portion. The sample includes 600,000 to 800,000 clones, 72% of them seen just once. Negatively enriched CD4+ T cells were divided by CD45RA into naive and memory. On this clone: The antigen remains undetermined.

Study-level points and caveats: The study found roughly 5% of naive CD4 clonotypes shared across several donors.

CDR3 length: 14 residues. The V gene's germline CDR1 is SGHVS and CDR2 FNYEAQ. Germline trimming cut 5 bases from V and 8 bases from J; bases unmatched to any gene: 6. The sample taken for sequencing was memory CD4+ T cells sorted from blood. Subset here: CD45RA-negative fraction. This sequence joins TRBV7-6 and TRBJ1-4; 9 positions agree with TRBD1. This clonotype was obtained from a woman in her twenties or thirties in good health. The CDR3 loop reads CASSIGQGPEKLFF. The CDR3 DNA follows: TGTGCCAGCAGCATAGGACAGGGGCCGGAAAAACTGTTTTTT.